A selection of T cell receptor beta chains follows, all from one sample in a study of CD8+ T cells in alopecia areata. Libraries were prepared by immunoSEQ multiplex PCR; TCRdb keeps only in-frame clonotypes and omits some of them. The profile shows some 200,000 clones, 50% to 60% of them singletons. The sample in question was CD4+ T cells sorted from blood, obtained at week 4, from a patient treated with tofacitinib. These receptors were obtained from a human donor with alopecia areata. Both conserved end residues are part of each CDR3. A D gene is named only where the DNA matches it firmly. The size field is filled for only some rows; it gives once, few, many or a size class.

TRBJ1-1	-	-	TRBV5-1	TGCGCCAGCAGCTTGGACAGGGCGGACACTGAAGCTTTCTTT	CASSLDRADTEAFF
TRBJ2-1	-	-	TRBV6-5	TGTGCCAGCAGTTACTCAGGGCGGAATGAGCAGTTCTTC	CASSYSGRNEQFF
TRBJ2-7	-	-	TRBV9	TGTGCCAGCAGCGTAGGTCCGGGTCCCCACTACGAGCAGTACTTC	CASSVGPGPHYEQYF
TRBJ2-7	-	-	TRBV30	TGTGCCTGGAGGCGTCCCGGGCGCCACGAGCAGTACTTC	CAWRRPGRHEQYF
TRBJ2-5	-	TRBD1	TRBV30	TGTGCCTGGAGGGGATCAGGGGGCGCTTGGGGGACCCAGTACTTC	CAWRGSGGAWGTQYF
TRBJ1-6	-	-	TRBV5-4	TGTGCCAGCAGCTTGGCCTGGCAGGGAGATTCACCCCTCCACTTT	CASSLAWQGDSPLHF
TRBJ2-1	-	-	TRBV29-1	TGCAGCGTCACAGGGGGGGGTGAGCAGTTCTTC	CSVTGGGEQFF
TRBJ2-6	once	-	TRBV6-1	TGTGCCAGCAGTGAACAGGGCCTCTCTGGGGCCAACGTCCTGACTTTC	CASSEQGLSGANVLTF
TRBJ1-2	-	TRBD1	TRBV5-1	TGCGCCAGCAGTTTCGACAGGGGCAACTATGGCTACACCTTC	CASSFDRGNYGYTF
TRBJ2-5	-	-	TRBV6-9	TGTGCCTCGGGGTATGGTCGTCGTGAGACCCAGTACTTC	CASGYGRRETQYF
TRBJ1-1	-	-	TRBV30	TGTGCCTGGAGCCAGACAGGAGGTACTGAAGCTTTCTTT	CAWSQTGGTEAFF
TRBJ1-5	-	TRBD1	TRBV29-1	TGCAGCGTACGACAGGGGAATCAGCCCCAGCATTTT	CSVRQGNQPQHF
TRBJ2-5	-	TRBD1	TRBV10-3	TGTGCCATCAGCCCAGGACAGGGGGCGCGAGAGACCCAGTACTTC	CAISPGQGARETQYF
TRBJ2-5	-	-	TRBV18	TGTGCCAGCTCACCACCGACGTTCCAAGAGACCCAGTACTTC	CASSPPTFQETQYF
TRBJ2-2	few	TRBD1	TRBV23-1	TGCGCCAGCAGTCATCGCCCGGGACAGGGAATCGGGACCGGGGAGCTGTTTTTT	CASSHRPGQGIGTGELFF
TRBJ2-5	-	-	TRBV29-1	TGCAGCGTTCCCGGGACGGGTTACCAAGAGACCCAGTACTTC	CSVPGTGYQETQYF
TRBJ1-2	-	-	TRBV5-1	TGCGCCAGCACCAGTGTGACAGGAAGCAACTATGGCTACACCTTC	CASTSVTGSNYGYTF
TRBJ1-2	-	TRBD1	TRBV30	TGTGCCTGGAGTGTGGTGGACAGGGCCCACTACACCTTC	CAWSVVDRAHYTF
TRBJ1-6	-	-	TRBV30	TGTGCCTGGTCGAGGGGTTCGCCCCTCCACTTT	CAWSRGSPLHF
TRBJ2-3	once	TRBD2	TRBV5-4	TGTGCCAGCAGCTTGACTAGCGGGGACACAGATACGCAGTATTTT	CASSLTSGDTDTQYF
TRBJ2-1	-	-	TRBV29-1	TGCAGCGTTGTTGGAGGCAATGAGCAGTTCTTC	CSVVGGNEQFF
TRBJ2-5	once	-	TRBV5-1	TGCGCCAGCAGCTTGCCCCGGGAGACCCAGTACTTC	CASSLPRETQYF
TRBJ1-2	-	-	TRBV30	TGTGCCTGGTTATCCCGCGGGGTTTCACCTAACTATGGCTACACCTTC	CAWLSRGVSPNYGYTF
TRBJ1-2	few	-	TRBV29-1	TGCAGCGTTGACAGGGCCGACTATGGCTACACCTTC	CSVDRADYGYTF
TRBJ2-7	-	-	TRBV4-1	TGCGCCAGCAGCCAAGAAGGGGGGACGGGTGTTCATCCGACCTACGAGCAGTACTTC	CASSQEGGTGVHPTYEQYF
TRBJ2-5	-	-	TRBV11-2	TGTGCCAGCAGCTTATTGTCTGGCGTGGGGGAAGAGACCCAGTACTTC	CASSLLSGVGEETQYF
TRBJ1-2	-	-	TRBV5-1	TGCGCCAGCAGCTGGGACGGTAACTATGGCTACACCTTC	CASSWDGNYGYTF
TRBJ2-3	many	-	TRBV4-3	TGCGCCAGCAGCCAACGCCAGGGGGGAACAGATACGCAGTATTTT	CASSQRQGGTDTQYF
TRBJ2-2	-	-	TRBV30	TGTGCCTGGAGTGGTATCGGGGCAAGGGCCGGGGAGCTGTTTTTT	CAWSGIGARAGELFF
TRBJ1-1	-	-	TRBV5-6	TGTGCCAGCAGCTTGCCACAGAACACTGAAGCTTTCTTT	CASSLPQNTEAFF
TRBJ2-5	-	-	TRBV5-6	TGTGCCAGCAGCTTGGGGGGTTCGACCCAGTACTTC	CASSLGGSTQYF
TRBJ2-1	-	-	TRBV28	TGTGCCAGCACCACCCCGGGGGTCAATGAGCAGTTCTTC	CASTTPGVNEQFF
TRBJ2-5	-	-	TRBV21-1	TGTGCCAGCAGCAGGGCAGAATCCCAAGAGACCCAGTACTTC	CASSRAESQETQYF
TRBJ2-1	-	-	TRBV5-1	TGCGCCAGCAGGAGGGCAGGTTTGGACAATGAGCAGTTCTTC	CASRRAGLDNEQFF
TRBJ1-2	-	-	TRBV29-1	TGCAGCGTTGAAGACCTAGATGGCTACACCTTC	CSVEDLDGYTF
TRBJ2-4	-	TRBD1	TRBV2	TGTGCCAGCAGTGAATCGGAGACAGGGGGCATACTCGGGATCGGATTACTCAACTTC	CASSESETGGILGIGLLNF
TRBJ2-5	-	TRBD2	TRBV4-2	TGTGCCAGCAGCCAAGATCGAACTAGCGGGGGAGAGACCCAGTACTTC	CASSQDRTSGGETQYF
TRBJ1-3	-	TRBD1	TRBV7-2	TGTGCCAGCAGCCTAAGGGGGCTTTCTGGAAACACCATATATTTT	CASSLRGLSGNTIYF
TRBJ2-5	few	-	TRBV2	TGTGCCACCGGGGGTGGAGTCGGCACCCAAGAGACCCAGTACTTC	CATGGGVGTQETQYF
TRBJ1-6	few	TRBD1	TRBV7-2	TGTGCCAGCAGCTTCACAGGGGTCGGCTCCTATAATTCACCCCTCCACTTT	CASSFTGVGSYNSPLHF
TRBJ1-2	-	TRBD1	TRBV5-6	TGTGCCAGCAGACGGGGACAGGGGGCAGGTGGCTACACCTTC	CASRRGQGAGGYTF
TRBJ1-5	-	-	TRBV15	TGTGCCACCAGCAGAGATAGAGGGGAGAGGCAGCCCCAGCATTTT	CATSRDRGERQPQHF
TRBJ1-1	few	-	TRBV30	TGTGCCTGGGTTATCCAGCCTGGGACCGCTGAAGCTTTCTTT	CAWVIQPGTAEAFF
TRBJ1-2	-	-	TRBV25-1	TGTGCCAGCAGTGAGGCCGGGGACGGACCCTCGGGCTACACCTTC	CASSEAGDGPSGYTF
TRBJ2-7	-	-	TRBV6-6	TGTGCCAGCAGTTTAACCTGGGGATACGAGCAGTACTTC	CASSLTWGYEQYF
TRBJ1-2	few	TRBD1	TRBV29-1	TGCAGCGTTGAAGGGGGACAGGGACCTCCGGCCTATGGCTACACCTTC	CSVEGGQGPPAYGYTF
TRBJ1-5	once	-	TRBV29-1	TGCAGCGTTTGGGAAAATAGCAATCAGCCCCAGCATTTT	CSVWENSNQPQHF
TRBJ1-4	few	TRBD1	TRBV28	TGTGCCAGCAGAAGACAGGGCGGCTCTAATGAAAAACTGTTTTTT	CASRRQGGSNEKLFF
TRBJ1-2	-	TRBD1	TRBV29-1	TGCAGCGGGGGACAGGGGGCAGACTATGGCTACACCTTC	CSGGQGADYGYTF
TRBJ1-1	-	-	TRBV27	TGTGCCAGCAGTCCCTGGGTGAACACTGAAGCTTTCTTT	CASSPWVNTEAFF
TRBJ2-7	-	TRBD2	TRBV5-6	TGTGCCAGCAGCTTGGCGGGGACTACCTACGAGCAGTACTTC	CASSLAGTTYEQYF
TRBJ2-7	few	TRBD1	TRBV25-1	TGTGCCAGCAGTCAGGGGGCTTTCTACGAGCAGTACTTC	CASSQGAFYEQYF
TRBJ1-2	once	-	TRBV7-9	TGTGCCAGCAGCTTCCCAGTAGGGGTCATAGACTATGGCTACACCTTC	CASSFPVGVIDYGYTF
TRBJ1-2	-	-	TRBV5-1	TGCGCCAGCAGCCCGGGGGCAGGCGACGGCTATGGCTACACCTTC	CASSPGAGDGYGYTF